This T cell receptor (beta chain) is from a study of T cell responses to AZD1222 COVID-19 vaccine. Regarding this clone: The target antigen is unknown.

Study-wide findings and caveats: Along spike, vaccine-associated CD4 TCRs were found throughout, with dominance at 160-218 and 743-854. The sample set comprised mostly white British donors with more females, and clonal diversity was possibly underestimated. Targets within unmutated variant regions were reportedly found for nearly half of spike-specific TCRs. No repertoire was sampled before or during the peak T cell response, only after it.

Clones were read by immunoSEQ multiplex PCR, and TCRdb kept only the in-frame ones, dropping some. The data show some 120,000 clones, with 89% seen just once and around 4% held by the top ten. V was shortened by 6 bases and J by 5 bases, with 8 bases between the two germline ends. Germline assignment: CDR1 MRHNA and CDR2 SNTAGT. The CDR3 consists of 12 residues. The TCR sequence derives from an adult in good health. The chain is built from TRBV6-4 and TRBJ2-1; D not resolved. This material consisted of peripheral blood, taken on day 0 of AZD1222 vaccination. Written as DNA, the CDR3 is TGTGCCAGCAGCGGCAAAGACAATGAGCAGTTCTTC. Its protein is CASSGKDNEQFF.